This T cell receptor beta chain was captured by sequencing in a study of OX40 agonist ivuxolimab in advanced cancers. About the study: Dose-escalation cases comprised hepatocellular carcinoma, melanoma, renal cell or head and neck cancer.

Points on this clone: Its antigen is not identified.

The CDR3 runs to 14 residues. CDR1 is SNHLY and CDR2 is FYNNEI in the germline V gene. V dropped 9 bases and J dropped 4; count of bases not matched to a gene: 9. Autoimmune disease history or systemic immunosuppression led to patient exclusion. Notes on the study in general: It was also the case that some nonresponders had low normalized T-cell clonal expansion. Near-lowest levels of clonal expansion characterized partial responders at 0.1-3.0 mg/kg.

Profiled with immunoSEQ multiplex PCR; TCRdb holds only in-frame clones, not every one. The sample lists roughly 74,000 clones; 80% to 85% were seen once. The rearrangement joins TRBV2 to TRBJ1-3, with TRBD1 matching over 7 bases. The receptor was derived from an adult with an advanced solid tumor such as melanoma, head and neck, liver or kidney cancer. The source was CD4+ or CD8+ T cells sorted from blood, collected in a trial of the OX40 agonist ivuxolimab. CDR3: CASQTGALGNTIYF. For the CDR3, the DNA is TGTGCCAGTCAAACAGGGGCGTTAGGAAACACCATATATTTT.